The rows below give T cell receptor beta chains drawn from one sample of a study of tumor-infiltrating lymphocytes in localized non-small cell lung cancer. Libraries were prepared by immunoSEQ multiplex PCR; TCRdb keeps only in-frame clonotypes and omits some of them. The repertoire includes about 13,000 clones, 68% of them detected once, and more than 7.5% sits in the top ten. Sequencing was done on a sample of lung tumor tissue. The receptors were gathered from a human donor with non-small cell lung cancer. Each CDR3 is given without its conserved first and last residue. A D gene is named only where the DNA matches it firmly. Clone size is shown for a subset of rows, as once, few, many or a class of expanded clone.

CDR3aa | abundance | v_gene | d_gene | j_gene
ASSRTSGYNEQF | few | TRBV2 | TRBD2 | TRBJ2-1
ASSLGPQETQY | - | TRBV7-7 | - | TRBJ2-5
ASSATGGGAAF | few | TRBV11-1 | TRBD1 | TRBJ1-1
ASSFSWTVNSNQPQH | - | TRBV5-4 | - | TRBJ1-5
ASSIRTSLEQY | - | TRBV19 | TRBD2 | TRBJ2-7
ASSFLAGVDTEQF | - | TRBV11-3 | TRBD2 | TRBJ2-1
ASSLVGGANTGELF | once | TRBV7-2 | - | TRBJ2-2
ASSPGAAHNEKLF | - | TRBV4-3 | - | TRBJ1-4
ATTLAGISNTGELF | - | TRBV10-3 | TRBD2 | TRBJ2-2
ASSMDSPSGANVLT | - | TRBV19 | - | TRBJ2-6
ASAAVAPYNEQF | few | TRBV19 | - | TRBJ2-1
ASSPGGQGATTEAF | - | TRBV18 | TRBD1 | TRBJ1-1
ASARGYEQY | - | TRBV5-1 | - | TRBJ2-7
ASSRPTGELF | - | TRBV7-1 | - | TRBJ2-2
ASSAQLTGAGQPQH | medium-sized | TRBV2 | TRBD1 | TRBJ1-5
ASSLVSGSYNEQF | - | TRBV7-9 | - | TRBJ2-1
ASSRTRGSRTEAF | - | TRBV19 | - | TRBJ1-1
ASSVGGATNTGELF | - | TRBV9 | - | TRBJ2-2
ASSTGLWMNTEAF | - | TRBV5-8 | - | TRBJ1-1
ASSVIRSGANVLT | - | TRBV6-6 | - | TRBJ2-6
ASSLWGDTEAF | - | TRBV5-1 | - | TRBJ1-1
ASSESGGAYGYT | - | TRBV10-2 | - | TRBJ1-2
ASRGQGKGQPQH | - | TRBV27 | TRBD1 | TRBJ1-5
ASSLGYRGREAF | - | TRBV11-2 | TRBD1 | TRBJ1-1
ASSVGGGREGTEAF | - | TRBV9 | - | TRBJ1-1
ASSELAGGPHEQY | - | TRBV6-1 | TRBD2 | TRBJ2-7
ASSGGGETQY | - | TRBV30 | - | TRBJ2-5
ASSLGDRAGETQY | - | TRBV11-3 | - | TRBJ2-5
ASSFTGGVETQY | - | TRBV19 | TRBD1 | TRBJ2-5
SVRTTLNYGYT | few | TRBV29-1 | - | TRBJ1-2
ASSPGLNTEAF | - | TRBV18 | - | TRBJ1-1
ASRGAAVNEQY | - | TRBV19 | - | TRBJ2-7
ASSLPQAEEAF | once | TRBV28 | - | TRBJ1-1
ASSISLAGTREQY | few | TRBV19 | TRBD2 | TRBJ2-7
SVTAGTGGETQY | - | TRBV29-1 | TRBD1 | TRBJ2-5
ASSLTSGGFSSYNEQF | - | TRBV5-1 | TRBD2 | TRBJ2-1
ASSDIGQGKLRDTQY | - | TRBV7-6 | TRBD1 | TRBJ2-3